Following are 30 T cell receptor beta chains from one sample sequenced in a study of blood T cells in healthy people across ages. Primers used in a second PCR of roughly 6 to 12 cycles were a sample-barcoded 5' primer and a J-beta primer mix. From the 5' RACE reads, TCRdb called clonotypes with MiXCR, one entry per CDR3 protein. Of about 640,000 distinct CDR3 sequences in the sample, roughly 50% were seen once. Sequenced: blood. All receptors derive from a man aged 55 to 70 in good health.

The CDR3 spells CASSLFGGKEKLFF. DNA for the CDR3: TGTGCCAGCAGCTTATTCGGTGGGAAGGAAAAACTGTTTTTT. The chain employs TRBV7-9 and TRBJ1-4, with D hard to call. The CDR3 sequence is 14 residues long. CDR1 is SEHNR, CDR2 FQNEAQ, per germline (reference sequence). Trimming took 2 bases from V and 8 from J, leaving 12 bases between them.

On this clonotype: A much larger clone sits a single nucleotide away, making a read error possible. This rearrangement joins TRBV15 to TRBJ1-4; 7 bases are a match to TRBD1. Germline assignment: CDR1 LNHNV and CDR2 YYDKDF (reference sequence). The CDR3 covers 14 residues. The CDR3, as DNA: TGTGCCACCAGCAAAAGACAGGGAGGTGAAAAACCGTTTTTT. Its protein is CATSKRQGGEKPFF.

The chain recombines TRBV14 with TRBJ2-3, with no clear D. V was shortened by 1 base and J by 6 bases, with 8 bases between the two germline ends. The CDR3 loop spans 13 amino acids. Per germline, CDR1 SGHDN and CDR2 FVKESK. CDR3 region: CASSQVGVDTQYF. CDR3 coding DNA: TGTGCCAGCAGCCAAGTTGGCGTGGATACGCAGTATTTT. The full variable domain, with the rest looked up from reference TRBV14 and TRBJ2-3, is EAGVTQFPSHSVIEKGQTVTLRCDPISGHDNLYWYRRVMGKEIKFLLHFVKESKQDESGMPNNRFLAERTGGTYSTLKVQPAELEDSGVYFCASSQVGVDTQYFGPGTRLTVL.

This CDR3 is CASNPRTGVRYGYTF. For the CDR3, the DNA is TGTGCCAGCAACCCCCGGACAGGGGTGCGCTATGGCTACACCTTC. This sequence joins TRBV9 and TRBJ1-2; 9 bases agree with TRBD1. The junction had 10 bases not matched to a gene; V was cut back by 6 bases and J by 4 bases. The CDR3 is 15 amino acids. Per the germline V gene, CDR1 is SGDLS and CDR2 is YYNGEE.

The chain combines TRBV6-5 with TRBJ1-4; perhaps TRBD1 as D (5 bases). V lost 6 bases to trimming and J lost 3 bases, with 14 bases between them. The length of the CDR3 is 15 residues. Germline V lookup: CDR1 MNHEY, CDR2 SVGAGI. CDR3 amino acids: CASSMRQNSNEKLFF. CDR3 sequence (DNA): TGTGCCAGCAGCATGCGACAGAACTCTAATGAAAAACTGTTTTTT.

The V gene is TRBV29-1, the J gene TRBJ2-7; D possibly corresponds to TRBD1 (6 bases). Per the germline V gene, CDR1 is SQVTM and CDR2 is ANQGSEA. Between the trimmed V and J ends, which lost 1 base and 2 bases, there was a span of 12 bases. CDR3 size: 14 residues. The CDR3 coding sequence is TGCAGCGTTGAAGGAGGGACACCAACCTACGAGCAGTACTTC. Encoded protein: CSVEGGTPTYEQYF.

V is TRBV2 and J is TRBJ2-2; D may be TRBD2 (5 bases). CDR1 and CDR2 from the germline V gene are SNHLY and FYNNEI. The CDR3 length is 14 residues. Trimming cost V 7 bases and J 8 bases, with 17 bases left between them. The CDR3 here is CASTRGLGSGELFF. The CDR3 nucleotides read TGTGCCAGCACCCGAGGGTTAGGGTCGGGGGAGCTGTTTTTT.

The chain's CDR3 is CASSWTGADGYTF. In nucleotides, the CDR3 is TGTGCCAGCAGTTGGACAGGCGCCGATGGCTACACCTTC. J is TRBJ1-2 and V is TRBV12-3 or TRBV12-4; 7 bases align to TRBD1. The V gene end was trimmed by 4 bases and the J gene end by 6 bases; junction bases not matched to a gene: 5. This CDR3 has 13 residues.

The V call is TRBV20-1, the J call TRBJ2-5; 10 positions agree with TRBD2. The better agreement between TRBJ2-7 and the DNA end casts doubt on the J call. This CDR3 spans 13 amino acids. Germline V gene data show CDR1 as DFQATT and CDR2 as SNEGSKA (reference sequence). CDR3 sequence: CSARASGRYEQYF. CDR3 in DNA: TGCAGTGCTAGAGCTAGCGGGAGATACGAGCAGTACTTC.

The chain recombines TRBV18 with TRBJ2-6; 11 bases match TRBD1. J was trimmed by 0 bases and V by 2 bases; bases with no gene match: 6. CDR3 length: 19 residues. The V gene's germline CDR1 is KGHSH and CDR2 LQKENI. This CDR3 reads CASSPEGTGGLSGANVLTF. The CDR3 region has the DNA TGTGCCAGCTCACCAGAAGGGACAGGGGGACTCTCTGGGGCCAACGTCCTGACTTTC.

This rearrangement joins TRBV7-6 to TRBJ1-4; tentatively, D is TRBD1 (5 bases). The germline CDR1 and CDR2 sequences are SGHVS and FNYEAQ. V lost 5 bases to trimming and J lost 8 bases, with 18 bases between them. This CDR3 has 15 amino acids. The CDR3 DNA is TGTGCCAGCAGCGTACGGGGCAGAGCTTGGGAAAAACTGTTTTTT. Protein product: CASSVRGRAWEKLFF.

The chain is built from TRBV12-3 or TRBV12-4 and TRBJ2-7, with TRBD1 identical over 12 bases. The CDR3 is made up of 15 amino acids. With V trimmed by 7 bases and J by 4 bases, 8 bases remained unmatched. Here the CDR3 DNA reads TGTGCCAGCACCTACTCGGGACAGGGGGCATACGAGCAGTACTTC. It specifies CASTYSGQGAYEQYF.

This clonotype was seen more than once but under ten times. In nucleotides, the CDR3 is TGCAGCGTTGCGGAGGATGGCTACACCTTC. Translated, it gives CSVAEDGYTF. The rearrangement links TRBV29-1 to TRBJ1-2, with D hard to call. This CDR3 is 10 amino acids long. Germline V lookup: CDR1 SQVTM, CDR2 ANQGSEA. V was cut by 4 bases and J by 6 bases, with 6 bases left in between. Based on the CDR3 plus reference TRBV29-1 and TRBJ1-2, the full variable domain is SAVISQKPSRDICQRGTSLTIQCQVDSQVTMMFWYRQQPGQSLTLIATANQGSEATYESGFVIDKFPISRPNLTFSTLTVSNMSPEDSSIYLCSVAEDGYTFGSGTRLTVV.

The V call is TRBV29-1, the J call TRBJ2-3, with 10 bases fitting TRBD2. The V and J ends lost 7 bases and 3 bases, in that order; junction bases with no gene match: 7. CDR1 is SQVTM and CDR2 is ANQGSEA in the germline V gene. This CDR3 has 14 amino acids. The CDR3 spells CSGSSGGSTDTQYF. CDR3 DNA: TGCAGCGGCTCTAGCGGGGGCTCGACAGATACGCAGTATTTT.

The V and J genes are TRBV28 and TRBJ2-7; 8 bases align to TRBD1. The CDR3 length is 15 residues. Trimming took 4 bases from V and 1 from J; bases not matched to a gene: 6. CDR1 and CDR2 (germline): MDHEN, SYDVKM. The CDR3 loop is CASSSRRQGSYEQYF. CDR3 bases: TGTGCCAGCAGTTCCCGCCGACAGGGGTCCTACGAGCAGTACTTC.

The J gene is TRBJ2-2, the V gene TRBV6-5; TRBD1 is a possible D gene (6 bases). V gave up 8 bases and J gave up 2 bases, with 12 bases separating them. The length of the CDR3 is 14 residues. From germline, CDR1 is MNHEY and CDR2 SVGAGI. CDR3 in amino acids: CASQRQENTGELFF. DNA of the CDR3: TGTGCCAGCCAGAGACAGGAAAACACCGGGGAGCTGTTTTTT.

The CDR3 sequence: CASSERLAAPYNEQFF. Here the CDR3 DNA reads TGTGCCAGCAGCGAACGACTAGCGGCCCCCTACAATGAGCAGTTCTTC. The chain uses TRBV11-1 and TRBJ2-1; 9 positions agree with TRBD2. CDR1 is SGHAT and CDR2 is FQDESV in the germline V gene (reference sequence). The CDR3 has 16 amino acids. V shed 5 bases and J 2 bases; nucleotides not matched to a gene: 7. Full variable domain (rest looked up from reference TRBV11-1 and TRBJ2-1): EAEVAQSPRYKITEKSQAVAFWCDPISGHATLYWYRQILGQGPELLVQFQDESVVDDSQLPKDRFSAERLKGVDSTLKIQPAELGDSAMYLCASSERLAAPYNEQFFGPGTRLTVL.

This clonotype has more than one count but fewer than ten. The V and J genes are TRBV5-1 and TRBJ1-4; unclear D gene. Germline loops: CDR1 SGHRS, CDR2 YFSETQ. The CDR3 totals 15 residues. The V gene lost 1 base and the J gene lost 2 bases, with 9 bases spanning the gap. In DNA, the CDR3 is TGCGCCAGCAGCTTGAGTGGATCGACTAATGAAAAACTGTTTTTT. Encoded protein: CASSLSGSTNEKLFF.

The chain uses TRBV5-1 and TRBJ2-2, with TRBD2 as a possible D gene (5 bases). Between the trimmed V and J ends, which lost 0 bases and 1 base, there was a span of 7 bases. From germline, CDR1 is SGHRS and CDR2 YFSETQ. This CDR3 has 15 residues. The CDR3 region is CASSLGTQNTGELFF. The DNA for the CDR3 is TGCGCCAGCAGCTTGGGGACTCAGAACACCGGGGAGCTGTTTTTT.

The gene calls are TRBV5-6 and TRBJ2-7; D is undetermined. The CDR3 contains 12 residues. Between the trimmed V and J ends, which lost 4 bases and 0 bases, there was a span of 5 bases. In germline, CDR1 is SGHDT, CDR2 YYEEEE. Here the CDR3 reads CASSVFSYEQYF. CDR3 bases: TGTGCCAGCAGCGTCTTCTCCTACGAGCAGTACTTC. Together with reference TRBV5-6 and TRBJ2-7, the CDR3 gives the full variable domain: DAGVTQSPTHLIKTRGQQVTLRCSPKSGHDTVSWYQQALGQGPQFIFQYYEEEERQRGNFPDRFSGHQFPNYSSELNVNALLLGDSALYLCASSVFSYEQYFGPGTRLTVT.

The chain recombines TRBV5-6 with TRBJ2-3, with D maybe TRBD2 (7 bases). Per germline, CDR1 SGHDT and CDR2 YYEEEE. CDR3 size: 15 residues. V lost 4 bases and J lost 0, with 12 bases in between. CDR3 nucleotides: TGTGCCAGCAGCCGGGGGGCTTCCAGCACAGATACGCAGTATTTT. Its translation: CASSRGASSTDTQYF.

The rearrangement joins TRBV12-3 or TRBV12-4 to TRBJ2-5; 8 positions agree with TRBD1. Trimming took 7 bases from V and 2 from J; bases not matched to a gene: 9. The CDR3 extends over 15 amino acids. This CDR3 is CASTFGQGWQETQYF. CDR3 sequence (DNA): TGTGCCAGCACCTTCGGACAGGGCTGGCAAGAGACCCAGTACTTC.

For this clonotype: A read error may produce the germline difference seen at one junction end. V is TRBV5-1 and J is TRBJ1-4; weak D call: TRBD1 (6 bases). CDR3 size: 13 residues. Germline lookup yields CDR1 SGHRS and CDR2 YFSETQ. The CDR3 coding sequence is TGCGCCGGCAGCGAAGGACAGAATGAAAAACTGTTTTTT. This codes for CAGSEGQNEKLFF.

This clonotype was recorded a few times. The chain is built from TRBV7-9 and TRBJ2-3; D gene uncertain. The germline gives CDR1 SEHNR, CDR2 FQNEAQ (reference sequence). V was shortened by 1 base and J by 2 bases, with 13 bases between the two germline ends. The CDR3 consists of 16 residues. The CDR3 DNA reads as TGTGCCAGCAGCTTAGAGCCAGTGGTGAACACAGATACGCAGTATTTT. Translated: CASSLEPVVNTDTQYF.

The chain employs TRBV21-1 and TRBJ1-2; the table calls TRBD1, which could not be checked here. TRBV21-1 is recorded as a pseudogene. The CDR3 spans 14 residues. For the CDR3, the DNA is TGTGCCAGCCCGGGACCGAGAGCTAACTATGGCTACACCTTC. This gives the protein CASPGPRANYGYTF.

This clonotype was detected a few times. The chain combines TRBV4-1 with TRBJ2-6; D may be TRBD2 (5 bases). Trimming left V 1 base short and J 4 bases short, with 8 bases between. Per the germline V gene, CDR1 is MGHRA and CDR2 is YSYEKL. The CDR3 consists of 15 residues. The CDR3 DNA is TGCGCCAGCAGCCAAGGCGGGCCGGGGGCCAACGTCCTGACTTTC. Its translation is CASSQGGPGANVLTF.

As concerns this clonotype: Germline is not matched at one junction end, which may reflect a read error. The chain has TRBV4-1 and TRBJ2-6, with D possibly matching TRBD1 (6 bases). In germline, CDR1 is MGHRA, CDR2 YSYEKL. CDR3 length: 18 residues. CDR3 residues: CAGSQDPGVPSGANVLTF. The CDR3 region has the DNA TGCGCCGGCAGCCAAGATCCAGGGGTTCCCTCTGGGGCCAACGTCCTGACTTTC.

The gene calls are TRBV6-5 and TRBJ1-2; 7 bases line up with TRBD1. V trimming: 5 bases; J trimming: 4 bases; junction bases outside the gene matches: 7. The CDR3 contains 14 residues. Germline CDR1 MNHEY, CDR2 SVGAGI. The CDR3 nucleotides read TGTGCCAGCAGTCGGGACAGCGGACCCTATGGCTACACCTTC. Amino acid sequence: CASSRDSGPYGYTF.

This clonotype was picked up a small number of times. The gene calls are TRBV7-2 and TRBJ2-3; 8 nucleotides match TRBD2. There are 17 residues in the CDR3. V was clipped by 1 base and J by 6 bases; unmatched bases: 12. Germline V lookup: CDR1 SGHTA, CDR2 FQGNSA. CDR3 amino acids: CASSLDIAGLRRDTQYF. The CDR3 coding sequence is TGTGCCAGCAGCTTAGATATAGCGGGGCTTCGCCGGGATACGCAGTATTTT.

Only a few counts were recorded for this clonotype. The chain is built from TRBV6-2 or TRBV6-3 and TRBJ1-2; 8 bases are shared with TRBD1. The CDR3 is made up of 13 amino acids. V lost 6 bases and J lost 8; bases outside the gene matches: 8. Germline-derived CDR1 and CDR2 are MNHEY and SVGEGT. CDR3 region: CASRAPGGLGYTF. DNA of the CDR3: TGTGCCAGCAGAGCTCCAGGGGGCCTAGGCTACACCTTC.